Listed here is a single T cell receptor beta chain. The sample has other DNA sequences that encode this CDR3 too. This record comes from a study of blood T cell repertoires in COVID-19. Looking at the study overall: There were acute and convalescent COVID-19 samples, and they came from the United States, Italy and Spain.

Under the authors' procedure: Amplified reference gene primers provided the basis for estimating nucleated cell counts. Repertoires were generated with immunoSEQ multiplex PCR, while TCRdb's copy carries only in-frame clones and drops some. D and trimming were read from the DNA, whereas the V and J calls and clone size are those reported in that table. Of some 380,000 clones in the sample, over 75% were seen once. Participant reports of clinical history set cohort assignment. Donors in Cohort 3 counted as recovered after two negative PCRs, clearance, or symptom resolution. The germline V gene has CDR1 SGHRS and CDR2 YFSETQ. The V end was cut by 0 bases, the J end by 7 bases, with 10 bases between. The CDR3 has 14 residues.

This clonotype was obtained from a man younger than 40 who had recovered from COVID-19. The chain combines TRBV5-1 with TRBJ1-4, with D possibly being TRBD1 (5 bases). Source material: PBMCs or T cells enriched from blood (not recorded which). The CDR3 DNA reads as TGCGCCAGCAGCTTGGGGCAGGGTAGTGAAAAACTGTTTTTT. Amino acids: CASSLGQGSEKLFF.